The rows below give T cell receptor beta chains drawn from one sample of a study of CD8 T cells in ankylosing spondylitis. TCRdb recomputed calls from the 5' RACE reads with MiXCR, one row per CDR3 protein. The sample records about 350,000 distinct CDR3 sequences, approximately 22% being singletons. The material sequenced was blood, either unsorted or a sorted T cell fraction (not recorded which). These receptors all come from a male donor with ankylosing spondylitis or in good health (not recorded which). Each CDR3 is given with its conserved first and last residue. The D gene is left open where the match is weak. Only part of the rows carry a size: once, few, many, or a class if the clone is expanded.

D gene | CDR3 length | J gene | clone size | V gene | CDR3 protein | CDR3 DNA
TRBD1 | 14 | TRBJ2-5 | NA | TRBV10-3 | CAISESGQQETQYF | TGTGCCATCAGTGAGTCGGGACAGCAAGAGACCCAGTACTTC
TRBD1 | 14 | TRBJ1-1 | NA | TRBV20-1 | CSALLPDRYTEAFF | TGCAGTGCCTTACTACCGGACAGGTACACTGAAGCTTTCTTT
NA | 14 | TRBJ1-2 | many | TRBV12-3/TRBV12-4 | CASSRQVPNYGYTF | TGTGCCAGCAGCCGACAGGTACCTAACTATGGCTACACCTTC
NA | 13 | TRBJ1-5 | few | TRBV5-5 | CASSWRPGQPQHF | TGTGCCAGCAGCTGGAGACCGGGTCAGCCCCAGCATTTT
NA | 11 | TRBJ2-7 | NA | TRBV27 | CASSEGTEQYF | TGTGCCAGCAGTGAGGGGACAGAGCAGTACTTC
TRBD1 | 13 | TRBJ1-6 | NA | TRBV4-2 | CAGSQGGNSPLHF | TGTGCCGGATCACAGGGGGGTAATTCACCCCTCCACTTT
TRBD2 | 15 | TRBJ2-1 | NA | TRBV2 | CASSEGAGGRGEQFF | TGTGCCAGCAGTGAAGGAGCGGGGGGGCGAGGTGAGCAGTTCTTC
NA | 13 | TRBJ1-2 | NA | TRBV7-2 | CASRLWAVYGYTF | TGTGCCAGTAGACTCTGGGCAGTCTATGGCTACACCTTC
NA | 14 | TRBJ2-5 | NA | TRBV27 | CASSPKTLQETQYF | TGTGCCAGCAGCCCTAAGACACTCCAAGAGACCCAGTACTTC
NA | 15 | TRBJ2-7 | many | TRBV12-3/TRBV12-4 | CASSSPRVASYEQYF | TGTGCCAGCAGCTCCCCCCGAGTGGCCTCCTACGAGCAGTACTTC
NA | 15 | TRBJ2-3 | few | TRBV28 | CASSSTGKPTDTQYF | TGTGCCAGCAGTTCCACAGGGAAACCCACAGATACGCAGTATTTT
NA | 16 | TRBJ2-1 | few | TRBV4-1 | CASSQVDFGSYNEQFF | TGCGCCAGCAGCCAAGTAGATTTCGGCTCATACAATGAGCAGTTCTTC
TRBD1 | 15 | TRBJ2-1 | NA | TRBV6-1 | CASSERDREYNEQFF | TGTGCCAGCAGTGAACGGGACAGGGAGTACAATGAGCAGTTCTTC
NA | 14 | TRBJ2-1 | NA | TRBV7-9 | CASSSPLRPQEQFF | TGTGCCAGCAGCTCCCCCCTGAGGCCACAGGAGCAGTTCTTC
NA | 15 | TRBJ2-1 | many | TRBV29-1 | CSVEPRDNHRNEQFF | TGCAGCGTTGAACCCCGGGACAACCACCGGAATGAGCAGTTCTTC
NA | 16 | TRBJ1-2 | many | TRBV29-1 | CSVERFGPSLLGSYTF | TGCAGCGTTGAGCGTTTTGGCCCAAGCCTTCTCGGGAGCTACACCTTC
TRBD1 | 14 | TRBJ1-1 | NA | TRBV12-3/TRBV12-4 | CASSGTGRETEAFF | TGTGCCAGCAGTGGGACAGGGAGGGAGACTGAAGCTTTCTTT
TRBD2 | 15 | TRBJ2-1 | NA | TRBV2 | CASIPSGGSYNEQFF | TGTGCCAGCATCCCTAGCGGGGGTTCCTACAATGAGCAGTTCTTC
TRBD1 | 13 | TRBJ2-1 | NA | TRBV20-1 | CSARRQGPNEQFF | TGCAGTGCTAGACGACAGGGGCCCAATGAGCAGTTCTTC
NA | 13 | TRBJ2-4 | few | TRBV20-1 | CSATGQSGNIQYF | TGCAGTGCTACCGGACAGTCTGGAAACATTCAGTACTTC
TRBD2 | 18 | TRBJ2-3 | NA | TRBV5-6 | CASSLAGPGRKYTDTQYF | TGTGCCAGCAGCTTAGCGGGGCCGGGACGTAAATACACAGATACGCAGTATTTT
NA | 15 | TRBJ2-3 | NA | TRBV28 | CASSLVSTSTDTQYF | TGTGCCAGCAGTTTAGTTTCAACTAGCACAGATACGCAGTATTTT
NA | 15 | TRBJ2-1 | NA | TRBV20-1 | CSARVGLAGYNEQFF | TGCAGTGCTAGAGTTGGATTAGCAGGGTACAATGAGCAGTTCTTC
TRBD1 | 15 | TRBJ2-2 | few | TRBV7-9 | CASSPQGDSTGELFF | TGTGCCAGCAGCCCCCAGGGGGACAGCACCGGGGAGCTGTTTTTT
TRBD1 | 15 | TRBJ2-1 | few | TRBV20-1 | CSARGRQGWGNEQFF | TGCAGTGCTAGAGGTAGACAGGGCTGGGGCAATGAGCAGTTCTTC
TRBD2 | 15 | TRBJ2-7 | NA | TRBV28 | CASSPGGWGGYEQYF | TGTGCCAGCAGCCCCGGGGGTTGGGGGGGCTACGAGCAGTACTTC
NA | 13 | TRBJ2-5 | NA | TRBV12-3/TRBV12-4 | CASSGTRRETQYF | TGTGCCAGCAGTGGGACCCGGAGAGAGACCCAGTACTTC
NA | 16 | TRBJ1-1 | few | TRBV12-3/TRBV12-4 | CASSFPLAGANTEAFF | TGTGCCAGCAGTTTCCCCCTGGCAGGGGCGAACACTGAAGCTTTCTTT
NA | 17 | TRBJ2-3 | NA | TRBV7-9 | CASSAPELAPSTDTQYF | TGTGCCAGCAGCGCTCCCGAGTTAGCCCCAAGCACAGATACGCAGTATTTT
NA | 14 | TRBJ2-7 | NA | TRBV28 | CASKSYTQTPEQYF | TGTGCCAGCAAATCCTACACCCAGACACCCGAGCAGTACTTC
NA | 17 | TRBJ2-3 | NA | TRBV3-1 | CASSQVGSYGRTDTQYF | TGTGCCAGCAGCCAAGTTGGGAGCTACGGGCGCACAGATACGCAGTATTTT
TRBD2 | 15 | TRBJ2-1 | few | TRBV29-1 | CSVETSGGIYNEQFF | TGCAGCGTTGAGACTAGCGGGGGGATCTACAATGAGCAGTTCTTC
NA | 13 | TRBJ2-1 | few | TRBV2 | CASSETGGGTQFF | TGTGCCAGCAGTGAGACAGGAGGGGGAACCCAGTTCTTC
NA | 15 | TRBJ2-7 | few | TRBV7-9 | CASSLGPRESEEQYF | TGTGCCAGCAGCTTAGGGCCCAGAGAAAGTGAAGAGCAGTACTTC
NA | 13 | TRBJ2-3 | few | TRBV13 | CASSLGTPDTQYF | TGTGCCAGCAGCCTCGGGACACCAGATACGCAGTATTTT
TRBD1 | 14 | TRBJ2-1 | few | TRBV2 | CASSRQGAVFEQFF | TGTGCCAGCAGTCGACAGGGGGCCGTTTTTGAGCAGTTCTTC
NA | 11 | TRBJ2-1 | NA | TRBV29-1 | CSVEDEREQFF | TGCAGCGTTGAAGACGAGCGTGAGCAGTTCTTC
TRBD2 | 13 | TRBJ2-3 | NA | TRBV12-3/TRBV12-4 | CATTSGGADTQYF | TGTGCCACTACTAGCGGGGGGGCGGATACGCAGTATTTT
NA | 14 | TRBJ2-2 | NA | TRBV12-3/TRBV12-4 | CASSAWRNTGELFF | TGTGCCAGCAGTGCCTGGAGGAACACCGGGGAGCTGTTTTTT
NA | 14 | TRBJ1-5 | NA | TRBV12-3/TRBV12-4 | CASSFGMGSQPQHF | TGTGCCAGCAGTTTCGGAATGGGTTCTCAGCCCCAGCATTTT
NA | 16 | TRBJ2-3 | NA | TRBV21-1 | CASTYSRDGGTDTQYF | TGTGCCAGCACCTATTCTCGGGACGGAGGCACAGATACGCAGTATTTT
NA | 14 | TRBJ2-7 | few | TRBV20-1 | CSGPPRRESYEQYF | TGCAGTGGCCCCCCCCGCAGGGAGTCCTACGAGCAGTACTTC
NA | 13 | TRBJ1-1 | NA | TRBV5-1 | CASGLSMNTEAFF | TGCGCCAGCGGCCTATCCATGAACACTGAAGCTTTCTTT
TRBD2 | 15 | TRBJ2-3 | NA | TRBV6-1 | CASSHRDYSLDTQYF | TGTGCCAGCAGCCACCGGGACTACTCACTAGATACGCAGTATTTT
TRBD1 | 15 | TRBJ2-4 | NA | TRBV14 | CASSQRDRGVDIQYF | TGTGCCAGCAGCCAGAGGGACAGGGGGGTGGACATTCAGTACTTC
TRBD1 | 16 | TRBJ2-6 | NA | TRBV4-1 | CASKGQEIPGANVLTF | TGCGCCAGCAAGGGACAGGAAATCCCTGGGGCCAACGTCCTGACTTTC
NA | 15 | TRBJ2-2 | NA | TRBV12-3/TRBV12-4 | CASTGGTQNTGELFF | TGTGCCAGCACCGGGGGGACACAGAACACCGGGGAGCTGTTTTTT
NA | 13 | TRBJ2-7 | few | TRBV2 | CASRLGRSPQQYF | TGTGCCAGCAGACTAGGAAGATCTCCACAGCAGTACTTC
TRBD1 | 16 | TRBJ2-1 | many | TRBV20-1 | CSARDRDRGLRNEQFF | TGCAGTGCTAGAGATCGGGACAGGGGATTGCGGAATGAGCAGTTCTTC
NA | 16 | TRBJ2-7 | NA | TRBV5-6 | CASSLFHRGESYEQYF | TGTGCCAGCAGCTTGTTTCACCGGGGCGAGTCCTACGAGCAGTACTTC
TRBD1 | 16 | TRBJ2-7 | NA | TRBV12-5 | CASGSNRTGGALEQYF | TGTGCTAGTGGTTCCAACAGGACAGGGGGCGCGCTGGAGCAGTACTTC
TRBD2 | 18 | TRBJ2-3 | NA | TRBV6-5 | CASSYLLLAGPFTDTQYF | TGTGCCAGCAGTTACCTCTTACTAGCGGGGCCCTTCACAGATACGCAGTATTTT
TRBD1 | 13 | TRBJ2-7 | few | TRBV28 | CASSLTGMNEQYF | TGTGCCAGCAGTTTGACAGGGATGAACGAGCAGTACTTC
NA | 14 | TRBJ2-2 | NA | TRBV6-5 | CASSYSVVTGELFF | TGTGCCAGCAGTTACTCCGTTGTCACCGGGGAGCTGTTTTTT
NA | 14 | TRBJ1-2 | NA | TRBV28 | CASSFILQNYGYTF | TGTGCCAGCAGTTTTATCCTACAGAACTATGGCTACACCTTC
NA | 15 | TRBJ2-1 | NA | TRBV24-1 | CATSDLLSSYNEQFF | TGTGCCACCAGTGATTTGCTGTCCAGCTACAATGAGCAGTTCTTC
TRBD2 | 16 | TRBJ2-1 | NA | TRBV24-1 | CATSDLWGGGYNEQFF | TGTGCCACCAGTGATTTGTGGGGGGGGGGCTACAATGAGCAGTTCTTC
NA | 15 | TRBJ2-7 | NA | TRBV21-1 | CASSKETGSDYEQYF | TGTGCCAGCAGCAAAGAGACAGGGTCCGATTACGAGCAGTACTTC
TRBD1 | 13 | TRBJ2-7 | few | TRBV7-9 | CASSPGGLHEQYF | TGTGCCAGCAGCCCAGGGGGCCTGCACGAGCAGTACTTC